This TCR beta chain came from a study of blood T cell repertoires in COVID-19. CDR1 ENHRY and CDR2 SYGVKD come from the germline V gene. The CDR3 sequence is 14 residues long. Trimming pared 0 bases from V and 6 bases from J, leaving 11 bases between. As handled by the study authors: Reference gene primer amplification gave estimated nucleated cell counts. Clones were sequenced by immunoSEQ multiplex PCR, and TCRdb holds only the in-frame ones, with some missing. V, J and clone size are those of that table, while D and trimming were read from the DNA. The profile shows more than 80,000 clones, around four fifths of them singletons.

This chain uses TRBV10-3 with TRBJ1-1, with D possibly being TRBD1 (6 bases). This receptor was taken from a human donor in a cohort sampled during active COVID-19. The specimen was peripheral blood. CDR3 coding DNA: TGTGCCATCAGTGAGTCAAGGGGGTACGCTGAAGCTTTCTTT. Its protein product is CAISESRGYAEAFF.